What follows are 27 T cell receptor beta chains derived from one specimen sequenced in a study of response to subunit inactivated influenza vaccine. TCRdb re-analysed the RT-PCR reads in MiXCR, keeping a single row per CDR3 protein. Of a few hundred thousand distinct CDR3 sequences in the sample, 21% are singletons; the top ten hold 9.5% to 13%. Sample: PBMCs from blood, taken less than 22 months after vaccination. All receptors derive from a man between 45 and 75 years old who received an inactivated influenza vaccine.

The chain has TRBV27 and TRBJ2-6; D gene uncertain. Trimming stripped 2 bases from V and 0 bases from J, with 5 bases between. The CDR3 covers 15 residues. Germline assignment: CDR1 MNHEY and CDR2 SMNVEV (reference sequence). For the CDR3, the DNA is TGTGCCAGCAGTTTAGGGGTCTCTGGGGCCAACGTCCTGACTTTC. Translating it yields CASSLGVSGANVLTF.

The genes are TRBV28 and TRBJ2-7; 11 bases align to TRBD2. The CDR3 has 15 residues. V lost 6 bases and J lost 7; bases outside the gene matches: 11. Germline V gene data show CDR1 as MDHEN and CDR2 as SYDVKM. CDR3 DNA sequence: TGTGCCAGCAGCACAACTAGCGGGGGACGGGGAGAGCAGTACTTC. This translates into CASSTTSGGRGEQYF.

This clonotype was seen more than once but under ten times. The genes are TRBV28 and TRBJ1-6; unclear D gene. V lost 2 bases and J 5 bases, leaving 13 bases between the germline ends. The CDR3 spans 16 residues. Germline V gene data show CDR1 as MDHEN and CDR2 as SYDVKM. The chain's CDR3 is CASSLPLAADNSPLHF. The DNA of the CDR3 is TGTGCCAGCAGTTTACCCCTCGCGGCTGATAATTCACCCCTCCACTTT.

The genes are TRBV4-1 and TRBJ2-3; 8 nucleotides match TRBD1. The V gene end was trimmed by 6 bases and the J gene end by 2 bases; junction bases not matched to a gene: 7. The CDR3 covers 15 residues. The V gene's germline CDR1 is MGHRA and CDR2 YSYEKL. For the CDR3, the DNA is TGCGCCAGCAGAGGCCGGGACAGGACCACAGATACGCAGTATTTT. Translation: CASRGRDRTTDTQYF.

This clonotype was observed a few times. J is TRBJ1-5 and V is TRBV6-1; D ambiguous. V lost 6 bases and J 0 bases, leaving 9 bases between the germline ends. The CDR3 has 14 amino acids. The V gene's germline CDR1 is MNHNS and CDR2 SASEGT. CDR3 in amino acids: CASRESDSNQPQHF. In nucleotides, the CDR3 is TGTGCCAGCAGGGAGAGTGATAGCAATCAGCCCCAGCATTTT.

This clonotype came up a few times. V gene TRBV5-1 combines with J gene TRBJ2-7; D is unresolved. CDR3 length: 15 amino acids. Looked up from germline, CDR1 is SGHRS and CDR2 is YFSETQ. Trimming pared 0 bases from V and 1 base from J, leaving 11 bases between. CDR3 DNA sequence: TGCGCCAGCAGCTTGGATACCGTAACTTCCTACGAGCAGTACTTC. This translates into CASSLDTVTSYEQYF.

This clonotype was seen a few times. This chain joins TRBV12-3 or TRBV12-4 and TRBJ2-5; D possibly corresponds to TRBD2 (5 bases). V was cut by 7 bases and J by 5 bases, with 8 bases left in between. There are 11 residues in the CDR3. As DNA, the CDR3 is TGTGCCAGCAAAACGGGGGAGACCCAGTACTTC. Its translation is CASKTGETQYF.

The chain uses TRBV5-1 and TRBJ1-4; unclear D gene. Germline V gene lookup returns CDR1 SGHRS and CDR2 YFSETQ. V dropped 1 base and J dropped 3 bases, with 10 bases sitting between them. This CDR3 comprises 15 residues. CDR3 protein: CASSLSRVANEKLFF. The DNA for the CDR3 is TGCGCCAGCAGCTTGTCCCGGGTGGCTAATGAAAAACTGTTTTTT. The entire variable domain, with the rest obtained from reference TRBV5-1 and TRBJ1-4, is as follows: KAGVTQTPRYLIKTRGQQVTLSCSPISGHRSVSWYQQTPGQGLQFLFEYFSETQRNKGNFPGRFSGRQFSNSRSEMNVSTLELGDSALYLCASSLSRVANEKLFFGSGTQLSVL.

This rearrangement joins TRBV20-1 to TRBJ2-7; 12 bases map to TRBD2. With 6 bases clipped from V and 3 bases from J, the junction kept 6 bases outside the gene matches. The CDR3 is 14 residues long. CDR1 is DFQATT, CDR2 SNEGSKA, per germline (reference sequence). CDR3 in amino acids: CSATPTSGSYEQYF. The CDR3, as DNA: TGCAGTGCCACACCGACTAGCGGGAGCTACGAGCAGTACTTC.

Written as DNA, the CDR3 is TGTGCCAGCAGATGGACGGGCAATCAGCCCCAGCATTTT. It encodes CASRWTGNQPQHF. V usage is TRBV6-2 or TRBV6-3 and J usage is TRBJ1-5, with D hard to call. V was cut by 6 bases and J by 2 bases, with 8 bases left in between. The CDR3 extends over 13 amino acids. Germline V gene data show CDR1 as MNHEY and CDR2 as SVGEGT.

This clonotype was detected only a few times. The chain employs TRBV29-1 and TRBJ2-7, with unresolved D. Germline-derived CDR1 and CDR2 are SQVTM and ANQGSEA. This CDR3 has 11 residues. The CDR3, as DNA: TGCGGGGTTGGGAATTCCTACGAGCAGTACTTC. Translation gives CGVGNSYEQYF.

This clonotype was detected a few times. This chain connects TRBV20-1 to TRBJ2-5, with 10 bases lining up with TRBD2. Trimming took 3 bases from V and 5 from J; bases not matched to a gene: 6. Germline V gene sequence: CDR1 DFQATT, CDR2 SNEGSKA (reference sequence). CDR3 length: 14 residues. The CDR3 sequence is CSARRPSGSETQYF. CDR3 bases: TGCAGTGCTAGGAGACCTAGCGGGAGTGAGACCCAGTACTTC.

The table lists this clonotype with a few counts. The V call is TRBV6-2 or TRBV6-3, the J call TRBJ1-6; TRBD1 aligns across 7 bases. The CDR3 is made up of 15 amino acids. V lost 6 bases to trimming and J lost 8 bases; unmatched junction nucleotides: 10. Germline V lookup: CDR1 MNHEY, CDR2 SVGEGT. The CDR3 region is CASSLNQGGHSPLHF. The DNA for the CDR3 is TGTGCCAGCAGCTTAAATCAGGGGGGACATTCACCCCTCCACTTT.

This clonotype was observed once. This chain joins TRBV3-1 and TRBJ2-5; TRBD2 matches at 10 bases. V shed 0 bases, J shed 7 bases, and the junction held 5 bases outside the gene matches. The length of the CDR3 is 15 residues. Germline V gene data show CDR1 as LGHDT and CDR2 as YNNKEL (reference sequence). CDR3: CASSQDRTSGWTQYF. In nucleotides, the CDR3 is TGTGCCAGCAGCCAAGACCGGACTAGCGGTTGGACCCAGTACTTC.

This chain joins TRBV21-1 and TRBJ1-6; TRBD1 was called by the table and not checked on the DNA. TRBV21-1 is classified as a pseudogene. This CDR3 is 14 amino acids long. The CDR3 loop reads CASSTGTRCSPLHF. The CDR3 region has the DNA TGTGCCAGCAGCACCGGGACACGATGTTCACCCCTCCACTTT.

This clonotype was counted only a few times. V gene TRBV10-3 combines with J gene TRBJ1-5; D uncertain. The CDR3 spans 13 residues. The V gene's germline CDR1 is ENHRY and CDR2 SYGVKD. V was cut by 10 bases and J by 0 bases, with 10 bases left in between. The CDR3 is CATVGDSNQPQHF. The CDR3 nucleotides are TGTGCCACCGTTGGCGATAGCAATCAGCCCCAGCATTTT.

This clonotype has ten or more counts. The V gene is TRBV3-1, the J gene TRBJ1-3, with D maybe TRBD1 (6 bases). V lost 5 bases to trimming and J lost 0 bases, with 11 bases between them. Germline-derived CDR1 and CDR2 are LGHDT and YNNKEL (reference sequence). The CDR3 has 15 amino acids. CDR3 in DNA: TGTGCCAGCAGCAACGGACAGATCTCTGGAAACACCATATATTTT. This gives the protein CASSNGQISGNTIYF.

This clonotype was observed a handful of times. The chain couples TRBV4-3 to TRBJ1-3; D gene uncertain. The V end lost 1 base, the J end lost 0 bases, and 10 bases lay between the germline ends. The CDR3 has 16 amino acids. CDR1 and CDR2 from the germline V gene are LGHNA and YSLEER. The CDR3, as DNA: TGCGCCAGCAGCCAAGGGTTGACGAGCTCTGGAAACACCATATATTTT. Translated: CASSQGLTSSGNTIYF.

The CDR3 sequence is CSARDSGTGANEQYF. DNA of the CDR3: TGCAGTGCTAGAGACTCCGGGACAGGGGCGAACGAGCAGTACTTC. This chain joins TRBV20-1 and TRBJ2-7; 10 nucleotides match TRBD1. CDR3 length equals 15 residues. Per the germline V gene, CDR1 is DFQATT and CDR2 is SNEGSKA (reference sequence). The J segment lost 5 bases and the V segment lost 0 bases, leaving 7 bases of the junction unmatched.

This clonotype was counted ten times or more. The chain uses TRBV12-3 or TRBV12-4 and TRBJ1-5, with a weak D call TRBD1 (6 bases). The V end was cut by 6 bases, the J end by 7 bases, with 19 bases between. The CDR3 is 15 amino acids. The CDR3 loop reads CASSLRGAPRQPQHF. CDR3 nucleotide sequence: TGTGCCAGCAGCCTAAGGGGGGCGCCCCGGCAGCCCCAGCATTTT.

In this sample, this clonotype turned up a few times. The chain employs TRBV12-3 or TRBV12-4 and TRBJ1-2; D not resolved. The CDR3 is 13 residues long. V lost 4 bases, J lost 3 bases, and 9 bases lay in between. For the CDR3, the DNA is TGTGCCAGCAGTTCCAGGTCAGACTATGGCTACACCTTC. Translation: CASSSRSDYGYTF.

This clonotype has just a few counts. The chain couples TRBV20-1 to TRBJ1-2; TRBD1 is a possible D gene (6 bases). V shed 1 base and J shed 4 bases, with 16 bases lying between them. Germline V gene data show CDR1 as DFQATT and CDR2 as SNEGSKA (reference sequence). This CDR3 contains 15 residues. Here the CDR3 DNA reads TGCAGTGCTAGAGGGTTTGGACAGTCTTCCTATGGCTACACCTTC. Amino acid sequence: CSARGFGQSSYGYTF.

This chain links TRBV7-9 with TRBJ1-4; tentatively, D is TRBD1 (5 bases). Germline lookup yields CDR1 SEHNR and CDR2 FQNEAQ (reference sequence). The CDR3 consists of 15 residues. Trimming cost V 0 bases and J 10 bases, with 15 bases left between them. The chain's CDR3 is CASSLAGTRIGKLFF. Here the CDR3 DNA reads TGTGCCAGCAGCTTAGCCGGGACCCGAATTGGAAAACTGTTTTTT.

This clonotype was seen repeatedly, ten times or more. The V call is TRBV4-2, the J call TRBJ1-1; D gene uncertain. Germline CDR1 reads LGHNA; CDR2 reads YNFKEQ. Trimming took 1 base from V and 0 from J, leaving 9 bases between them. The CDR3 spans 15 residues. The CDR3: CASSQVRQLNTEAFF. CDR3 DNA sequence: TGTGCCAGCAGCCAAGTTAGGCAGCTGAACACTGAAGCTTTCTTT.

The V gene is TRBV25-1, the J gene TRBJ1-6; D not resolved. Trimming cost V 4 bases and J 10 bases, with 14 bases left between them. Germline V gene sequence: CDR1 MGHDK, CDR2 SYGVNS. CDR3 length: 14 residues. The CDR3 DNA sequence: TGTGCCAGCAGTGCGACTATTCGGTCCTCACCCCTCCACTTT. Its translation: CASSATIRSSPLHF.

V and J are TRBV24-1 and TRBJ2-1; D gene unclear. CDR1 KGHDR and CDR2 SFDVKD come from the germline V gene. Trimming pared 3 bases from V and 9 bases from J, leaving 8 bases between. The CDR3 covers 12 residues. The CDR3 sequence is CATSDGVGEQFF. CDR3 nucleotide sequence: TGTGCCACCAGTGATGGGGTGGGTGAGCAGTTCTTC.

The CDR3 protein is CSALLKSIRETQYF. In DNA, the CDR3 is TGCAGTGCGCTCCTAAAATCTATACGAGAGACCCAGTACTTC. The V call is TRBV20-1, the J call TRBJ2-5; D is unclear. Germline CDR1 and CDR2: DFQATT and SNEGSKA (reference sequence). Trimming shortened V by 6 bases and J by 4 bases, and 18 bases separated the two germline ends. The CDR3 runs 14 residues.